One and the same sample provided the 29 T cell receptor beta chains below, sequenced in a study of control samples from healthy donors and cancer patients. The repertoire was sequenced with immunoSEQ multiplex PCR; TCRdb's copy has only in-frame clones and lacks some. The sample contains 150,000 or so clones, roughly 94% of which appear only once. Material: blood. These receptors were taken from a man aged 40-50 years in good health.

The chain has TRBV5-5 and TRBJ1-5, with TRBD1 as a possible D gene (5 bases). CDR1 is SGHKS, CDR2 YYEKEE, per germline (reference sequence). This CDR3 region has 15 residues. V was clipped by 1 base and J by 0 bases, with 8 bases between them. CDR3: CASSLQGGSNQPQHF. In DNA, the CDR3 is TGTGCCAGCAGCTTGCAGGGCGGTAGCAATCAGCCCCAGCATTTT.

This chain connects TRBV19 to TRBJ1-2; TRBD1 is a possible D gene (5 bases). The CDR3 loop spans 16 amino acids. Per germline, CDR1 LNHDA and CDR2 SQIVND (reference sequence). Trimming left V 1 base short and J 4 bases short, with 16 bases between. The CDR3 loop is CASSIGSGRVSYGYTF. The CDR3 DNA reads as TGTGCCAGTAGTATAGGGTCGGGCAGGGTGTCCTATGGCTACACCTTC. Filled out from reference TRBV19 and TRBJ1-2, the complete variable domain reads DGGITQSPKYLFRKEGQNVTLSCEQNLNHDAMYWYRQDPGQGLRLIYYSQIVNDFQKGDIAEGYSVSREKKESFPLTVTSAQKNPTAFYLCASSIGSGRVSYGYTFGSGTRLTVV.

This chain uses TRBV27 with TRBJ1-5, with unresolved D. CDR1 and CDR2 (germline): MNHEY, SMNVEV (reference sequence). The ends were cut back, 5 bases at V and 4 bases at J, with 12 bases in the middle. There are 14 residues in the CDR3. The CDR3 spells CASSTQDSNQPQHF. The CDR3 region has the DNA TGTGCCAGCAGTACCCAGGACTCAAATCAGCCCCAGCATTTT.

CDR3 bases: TGTGCCAGTAGTATCGGGACAGGTGTCTGGGGTGGCTACACCTTC. It specifies CASSIGTGVWGGYTF. The chain has TRBV19 and TRBJ1-2; 8 nucleotides align to TRBD1. Unmatched junction bases numbered 10, after V lost 3 bases and J lost 7 bases. CDR1 and CDR2 from the germline V gene are LNHDA and SQIVND (reference sequence). The CDR3 length is 15 residues. Filled out from reference TRBV19 and TRBJ1-2, the complete variable domain reads DGGITQSPKYLFRKEGQNVTLSCEQNLNHDAMYWYRQDPGQGLRLIYYSQIVNDFQKGDIAEGYSVSREKKESFPLTVTSAQKNPTAFYLCASSIGTGVWGGYTFGSGTRLTVV.

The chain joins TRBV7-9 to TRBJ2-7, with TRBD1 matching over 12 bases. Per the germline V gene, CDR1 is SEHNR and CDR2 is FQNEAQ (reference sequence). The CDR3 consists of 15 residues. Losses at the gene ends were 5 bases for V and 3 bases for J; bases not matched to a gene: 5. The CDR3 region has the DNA TGTGCCAGCAGCCCAGGGACAGGGGGCGACTACGAGCAGTACTTC. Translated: CASSPGTGGDYEQYF. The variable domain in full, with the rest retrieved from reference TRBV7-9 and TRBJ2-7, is DTGVSQNPRHKITKRGQNVTFRCDPISEHNRLYWYRQTLGQGPEFLTYFQNEAQLEKSRLLSDRFSAERPKGSFSTLEIQRTEQGDSAMYLCASSPGTGGDYEQYFGPGTRLTVT.

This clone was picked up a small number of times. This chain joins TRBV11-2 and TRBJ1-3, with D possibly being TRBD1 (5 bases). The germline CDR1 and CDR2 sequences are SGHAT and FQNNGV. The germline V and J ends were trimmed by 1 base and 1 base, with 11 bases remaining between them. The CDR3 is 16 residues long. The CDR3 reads CASSLGVGLSGNTIYF. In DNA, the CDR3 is TGTGCCAGCAGCTTAGGAGTGGGACTTTCTGGAAACACCATATATTTT.

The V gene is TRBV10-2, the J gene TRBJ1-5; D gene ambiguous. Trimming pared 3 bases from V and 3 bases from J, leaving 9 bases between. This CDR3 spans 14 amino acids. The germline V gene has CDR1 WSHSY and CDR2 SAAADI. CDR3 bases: TGCGCCAGCAGTGATGAAGGATCCAATCAGCCCCAGCATTTT. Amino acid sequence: CASSDEGSNQPQHF.

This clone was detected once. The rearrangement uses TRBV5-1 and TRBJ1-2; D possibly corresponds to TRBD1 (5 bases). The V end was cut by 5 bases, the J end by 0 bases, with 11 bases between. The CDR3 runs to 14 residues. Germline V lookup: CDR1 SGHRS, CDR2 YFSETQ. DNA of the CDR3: TGCGCCAGCAGAAAACAGGCCTCTAACTATGGCTACACCTTC. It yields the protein CASRKQASNYGYTF. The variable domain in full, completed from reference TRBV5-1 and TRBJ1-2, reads KAGVTQTPRYLIKTRGQQVTLSCSPISGHRSVSWYQQTPGQGLQFLFEYFSETQRNKGNFPGRFSGRQFSNSRSEMNVSTLELGDSALYLCASRKQASNYGYTFGSGTRLTVV.

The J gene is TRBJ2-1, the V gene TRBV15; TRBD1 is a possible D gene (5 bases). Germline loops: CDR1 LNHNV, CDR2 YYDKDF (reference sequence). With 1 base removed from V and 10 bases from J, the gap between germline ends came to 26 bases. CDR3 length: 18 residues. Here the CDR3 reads CATSRGKGSARLLREQFF. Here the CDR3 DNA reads TGTGCCACCAGCAGAGGGAAGGGGTCTGCCCGACTCCTACGCGAGCAGTTCTTC. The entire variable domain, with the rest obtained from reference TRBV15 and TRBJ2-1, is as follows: DAMVIQNPRYQVTQFGKPVTLSCSQTLNHNVMYWYQQKSSQAPKLLFHYYDKDFNNEADTPDNFQSRRPNTSFCFLDIRSPGLGDTAMYLCATSRGKGSARLLREQFFGPGTRLTVL.

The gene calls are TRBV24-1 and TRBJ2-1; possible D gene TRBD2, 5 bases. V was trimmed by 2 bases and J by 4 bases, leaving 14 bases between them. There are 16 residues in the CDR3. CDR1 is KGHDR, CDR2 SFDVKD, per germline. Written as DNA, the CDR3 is TGTGCCACCAGTGATTGGACGGACTCTGTATACAATGAGCAGTTCTTC. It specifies CATSDWTDSVYNEQFF.

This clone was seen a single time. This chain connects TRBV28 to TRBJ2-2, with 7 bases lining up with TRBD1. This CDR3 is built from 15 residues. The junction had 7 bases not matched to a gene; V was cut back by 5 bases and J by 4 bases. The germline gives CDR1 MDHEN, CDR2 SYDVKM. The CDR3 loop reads CASSTTGVGTGELFF. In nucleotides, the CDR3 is TGTGCCAGCAGTACAACAGGGGTGGGCACCGGGGAGCTGTTTTTT.

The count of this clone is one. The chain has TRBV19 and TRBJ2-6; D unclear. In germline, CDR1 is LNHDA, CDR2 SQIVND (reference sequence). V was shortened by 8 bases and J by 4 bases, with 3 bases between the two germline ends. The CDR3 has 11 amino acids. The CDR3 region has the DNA TGTGCCAGTCACGGGGCCAACGTCCTGACTTTC. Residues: CASHGANVLTF.

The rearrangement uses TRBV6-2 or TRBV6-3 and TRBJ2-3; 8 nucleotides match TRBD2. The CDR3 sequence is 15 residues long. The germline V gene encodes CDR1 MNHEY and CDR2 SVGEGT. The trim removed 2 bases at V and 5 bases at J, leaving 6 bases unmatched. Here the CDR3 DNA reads TGTGCCAGCAGTTACCGCCGAACTAGCGGAGATACGCAGTATTTT. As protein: CASSYRRTSGDTQYF.

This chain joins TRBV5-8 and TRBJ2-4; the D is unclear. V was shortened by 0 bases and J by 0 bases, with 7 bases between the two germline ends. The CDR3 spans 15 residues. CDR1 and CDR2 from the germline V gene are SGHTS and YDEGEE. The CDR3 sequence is CASSLGVQAKNIQYF. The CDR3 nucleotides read TGTGCCAGCAGCTTGGGGGTGCAAGCCAAAAACATTCAGTACTTC.

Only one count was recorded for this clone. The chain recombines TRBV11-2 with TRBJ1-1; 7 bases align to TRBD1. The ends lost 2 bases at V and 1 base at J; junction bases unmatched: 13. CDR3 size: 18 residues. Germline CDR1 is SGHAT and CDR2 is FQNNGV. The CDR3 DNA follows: TGTGCCAGCAGCTTAACACGAGACAGGGTGGGGCGGAACACTGAAGCTTTCTTT. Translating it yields CASSLTRDRVGRNTEAFF.

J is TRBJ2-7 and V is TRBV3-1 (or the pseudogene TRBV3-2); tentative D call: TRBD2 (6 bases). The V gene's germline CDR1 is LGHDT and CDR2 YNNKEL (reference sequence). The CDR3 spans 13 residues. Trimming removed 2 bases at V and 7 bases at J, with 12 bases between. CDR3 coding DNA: TGTGCCAGCAGCCAACGGCGGGGATGGGAGCAGTACTTC. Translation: CASSQRRGWEQYF.

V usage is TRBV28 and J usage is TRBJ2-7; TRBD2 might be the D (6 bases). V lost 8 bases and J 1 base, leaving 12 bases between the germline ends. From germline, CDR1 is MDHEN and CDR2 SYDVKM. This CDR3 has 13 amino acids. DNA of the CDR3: TGTGCCAGCGAGCCTAGCGATTCCTACGAGCAGTACTTC. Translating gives CASEPSDSYEQYF. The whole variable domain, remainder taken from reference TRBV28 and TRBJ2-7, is DVKVTQSSRYLVKRTGEKVFLECVQDMDHENMFWYRQDPGLGLRLIYFSYDVKMKEKGDIPEGYSVSREKKERFSLILESASTNQTSMYLCASEPSDSYEQYFGPGTRLTVT.

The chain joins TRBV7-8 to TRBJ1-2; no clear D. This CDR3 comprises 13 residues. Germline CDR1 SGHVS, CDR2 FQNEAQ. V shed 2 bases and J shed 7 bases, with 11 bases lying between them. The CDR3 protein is CASSLTGSGGYTF. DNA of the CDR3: TGTGCCAGCAGCTTAACTGGGTCAGGTGGCTACACCTTC.

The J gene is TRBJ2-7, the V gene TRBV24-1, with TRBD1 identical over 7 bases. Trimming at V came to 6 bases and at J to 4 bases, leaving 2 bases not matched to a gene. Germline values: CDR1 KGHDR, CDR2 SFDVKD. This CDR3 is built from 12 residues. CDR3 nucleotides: TGTGCCACCAGTAAACAGGGGTACGAGCAGTACTTC. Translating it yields CATSKQGYEQYF.

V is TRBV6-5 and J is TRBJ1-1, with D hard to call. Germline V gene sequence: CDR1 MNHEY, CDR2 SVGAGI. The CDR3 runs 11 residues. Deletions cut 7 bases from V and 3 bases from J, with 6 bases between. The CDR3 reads CASMGYTEAFF. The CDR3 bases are TGTGCCAGCATGGGCTACACTGAAGCTTTCTTT.

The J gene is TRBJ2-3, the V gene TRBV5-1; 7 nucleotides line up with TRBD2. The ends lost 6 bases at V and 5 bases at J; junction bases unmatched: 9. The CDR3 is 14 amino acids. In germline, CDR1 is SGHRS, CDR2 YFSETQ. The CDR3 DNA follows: TGCGCCAGCACCGAACAGACTAGCCAAGATACGCAGTATTTT. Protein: CASTEQTSQDTQYF.

CDR3 nucleotides: TGTGCCAGCAGTTACCCGAGGGAAAAACTGTTTTTT. It translates to CASSYPREKLFF. This chain joins TRBV6-5 and TRBJ1-4; no definite D call. The CDR3 extends over 12 amino acids. Per germline, CDR1 MNHEY and CDR2 SVGAGI. V was shortened by 2 bases and J by 8 bases, with 6 bases between the two germline ends.

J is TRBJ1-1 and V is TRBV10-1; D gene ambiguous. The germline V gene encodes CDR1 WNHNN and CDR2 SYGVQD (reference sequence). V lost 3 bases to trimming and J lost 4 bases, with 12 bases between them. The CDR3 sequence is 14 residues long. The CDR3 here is CASSDLRTSTEAFF. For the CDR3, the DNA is TGCGCCAGCAGTGACCTCAGGACCAGCACTGAAGCTTTCTTT.

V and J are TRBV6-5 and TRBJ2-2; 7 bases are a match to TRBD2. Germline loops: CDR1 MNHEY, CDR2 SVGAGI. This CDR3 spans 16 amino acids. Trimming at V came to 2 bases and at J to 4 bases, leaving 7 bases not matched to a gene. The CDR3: CASSYTRGGSTGELFF. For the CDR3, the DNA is TGTGCCAGCAGTTACACGCGCGGGGGATCCACCGGGGAGCTGTTTTTT.

The CDR3 region has the DNA TGCGCCAGCAATAAAGGGACAGCCTCCTACGAGCAGTACTTC. Translating gives CASNKGTASYEQYF. This chain joins TRBV5-1 and TRBJ2-7, with 7 bases lining up with TRBD1. CDR1 and CDR2 from the germline V gene are SGHRS and YFSETQ. CDR3 length: 14 amino acids. The J segment lost 0 bases and the V segment lost 6 bases, leaving 6 bases of the junction unmatched.

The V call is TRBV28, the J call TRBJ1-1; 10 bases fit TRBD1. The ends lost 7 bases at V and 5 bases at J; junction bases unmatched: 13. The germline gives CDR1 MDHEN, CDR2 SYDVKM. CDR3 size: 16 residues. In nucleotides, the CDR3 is TGTGCCAGCACCACTCCGGGACAGGGGTCCTTAACTGAAGCTTTCTTT. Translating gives CASTTPGQGSLTEAFF. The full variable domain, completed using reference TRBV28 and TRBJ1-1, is DVKVTQSSRYLVKRTGEKVFLECVQDMDHENMFWYRQDPGLGLRLIYFSYDVKMKEKGDIPEGYSVSREKKERFSLILESASTNQTSMYLCASTTPGQGSLTEAFFGQGTRLTVV.

This CDR3 is CASSTDRDTF. As DNA, the CDR3 is TGTGCCAGCAGCACGGACCGTGACACCTTC. The chain combines TRBV6-5 with TRBJ1-2, with no clear D. This CDR3 is 10 amino acids long. V was cut by 6 bases and J by 12 bases, with 11 bases left in between. Germline lookup yields CDR1 MNHEY and CDR2 SVGAGI.

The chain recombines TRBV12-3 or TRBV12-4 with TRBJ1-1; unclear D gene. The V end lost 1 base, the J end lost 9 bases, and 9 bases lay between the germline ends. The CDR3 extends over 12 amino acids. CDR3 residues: CASSLGQAKAFF. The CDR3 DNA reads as TGTGCCAGCAGTTTAGGCCAGGCTAAAGCTTTCTTT.

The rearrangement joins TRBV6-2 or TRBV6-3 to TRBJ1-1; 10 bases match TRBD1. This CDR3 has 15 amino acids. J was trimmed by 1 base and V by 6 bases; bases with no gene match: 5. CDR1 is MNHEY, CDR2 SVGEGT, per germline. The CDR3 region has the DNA TGTGCCAGCAGCATTTGGACAGGGGGGAACACTGAAGCTTTCTTT. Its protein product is CASSIWTGGNTEAFF.